Given below is one TCR beta chain in context. The data originate from a study of radiation and T cells in renal cell carcinoma. TCRdb's copy holds only in-frame clones and misses some; the assay was immunoSEQ multiplex PCR. The data contain 40,000 to 60,000 clones, 80% of them singletons. Described time point: blood 2 weeks post-SBRT. As for treatment: 15 Gy SBRT to primary tumor, nephrectomy 4 weeks later. This TCR came from a woman in her 70s with renal cell carcinoma. Sequenced here: blood, sampled from a patient whose treatment included radiotherapy and nephrectomy.

The CDR3 spells CASSLGAGVPYEQYF. The CDR3, as DNA: TGTGCCAGCAGCTTGGGGGCAGGGGTGCCCTACGAGCAGTACTTC. The rearrangement joins TRBV5-4 to TRBJ2-7; D is possibly TRBD1 (6 bases). The CDR3 contains 15 residues. The ends were cut back, 0 bases at V and 2 bases at J, with 12 bases in the middle. Germline V gene sequence: CDR1 SGHNT, CDR2 YYREEE (reference sequence).